The TCR beta chain under discussion was sequenced for a study of T cell repertoires in aging, cancer and after chemotherapy. Study-wide results and limits: No conclusions about immunological memory after chemotherapy can be drawn from the repertoire data. In each cancer cohort, median generation probability increased across chemotherapy, suggesting thymic output rebounded.

Multiplex touch-down PCR with TRB-A/B primers amplified rearranged V-D-J TRB sequences. TCRdb independently ran MiXCR on the multiplex PCR reads; one entry per CDR3 protein. The sample has roughly 8,500 distinct CDR3 sequences; around half are singletons. Amplification of TCR beta used genomic DNA extracted from peripheral blood. The CDR3 loop spans 12 amino acids. CDR1 and CDR2 (germline): SQVTM, ANQGSEA. V was trimmed by 2 bases and J by 4 bases, leaving 9 bases between them. Only a few counts were recorded for this clonotype. The antigen is not known. This clonotype originated in a human donor with a solid tumor. The chain couples TRBV29-1 to TRBJ2-7; no firm D call. Material: blood. DNA for the CDR3: TGCAGCGTTGAATTCGGCAGGTACGAGCAGTACTTC. It specifies CSVEFGRYEQYF.